This T cell receptor beta chain was documented in a study of prognosis after radiotherapy for stage I lung cancer. This clonotype appeared many times. Its antigen is not known. General observations from the study: Shannon entropy after stereotactic body radiation therapy was lower in patients who developed distant metastases.

Germline CDR1 and CDR2: SGDLS and YYNGEE. Trimming left V 2 bases short and J 5 bases short, with 1 base between. The CDR3 has 11 amino acids. Amplification of the TCR beta CDR3 (from genomic DNA) was done by two-round multiplex PCR. First-round PCR used primers specific to each TRBV and TRBJ gene. In TCRdb, the multiplex PCR reads were re-called with MiXCR into one record per CDR3 protein. The sample lists 12,000 or so distinct CDR3 sequences; about 59% were seen once. The specimen was PBMCs, collected before or after stereotactic body radiation therapy (not recorded which). V gene TRBV9 combines with J gene TRBJ2-2, with unresolved D. This sequence originates from a donor older than 45 with non-small cell lung cancer. DNA for the CDR3: TGTGCCAGCAGCGTTACCGGGGAGCTGTTTTTT. It specifies CASSVTGELFF.